The present entry profiles one TCR beta chain with its context. Per the original data handling: Estimates of nucleated cell counts were drawn from the amplification of reference gene primers. Using immunoSEQ multiplex PCR, the repertoire was profiled, and TCRdb retains in-frame clones only, with some absent. The V and J calls and clone size come from that table; D and trimming were worked out from the DNA. Of around 140,000 clones listed, about nine tenths are singletons. This specimen belongs to a study of blood T cell repertoires in COVID-19. Overall study: The United States, Italy and Spain were the sources of the acute and convalescent COVID-19 samples. T cells, B-cell-depleted T cells, or PBMCs provided the cDNA or gDNA that served as material.

What was sequenced was peripheral blood. The clonotype originates from a man older than 75 with acute or convalescent COVID-19.

This chain's CDR3 is CASSEGTSGGYEQYF. In DNA form, the CDR3 reads TGTGCCAGCAGCGAGGGGACTAGCGGGGGCTACGAGCAGTACTTC. The gene calls are TRBV9 and TRBJ2-7; 14 bases fit TRBD2. The CDR3 covers 15 residues. Germline lookup yields CDR1 SGDLS and CDR2 YYNGEE. V shed 3 bases and J 3 bases; nucleotides not matched to a gene: 2.